A single T cell receptor (beta chain) is shown here with its context. Antigen unknown. This sample was taken from a study of T cell responses to AZD1222 COVID-19 vaccine. Study-level findings and limits: None of the repertoires were sampled until the peak T cell response had passed.

Assay used: immunoSEQ multiplex PCR; TCRdb lists only in-frame clones, some missing. Of around 94,000 clones in the sample, about 88% were seen once. The CDR3 spans 15 residues. Germline V gene sequence: CDR1 SGHKS, CDR2 YYEKEE (reference sequence). Between the trimmed V and J ends, which lost 5 bases and 0 bases, there was a span of 14 bases. This clonotype originated in an adult in good health. The gene calls are TRBV5-5 and TRBJ2-5; D gene unclear. Sequencing was performed on peripheral blood, taken on day 0 of AZD1222 vaccination. The CDR3 DNA reads as TGTGCCAGCAGTCTACCGACGGCGTACCAAGAGACCCAGTACTTC. Translating gives CASSLPTAYQETQYF. The full variable domain, its missing parts supplied by reference TRBV5-5 and TRBJ2-5, is DAGVTQSPTHLIKTRGQQVTLRCSPISGHKSVSWYQQVLGQGPQFIFQYYEKEERGRGNFPDRFSARQFPNYSSELNVNALLLGDSALYLCASSLPTAYQETQYFGPGTRLLVL.